Described below is a single TCR beta chain sequence and its context. The antigen is not known. This sample is part of a study of response to subunit inactivated influenza vaccine. General observations from the study: Authors suggested each seasonal influenza vaccination recruits few new T cells.

Each CDR3 protein gets one entry after TCRdb re-called the RT-PCR reads with MiXCR. The sample carries 650,000 to 800,000 distinct CDR3 sequences, approximately 13% recorded once. The CDR3 spans 15 residues. V lost 4 bases to trimming and J lost 1 base, with 14 bases between them. CDR1 SNHLY and CDR2 FYNNEI come from the germline V gene. The TCR sequence derives from a man in his fifties who received an inactivated influenza vaccine. The chain couples TRBV2 to TRBJ2-7; D perhaps matches TRBD2 (7 bases). The sequencing used PBMCs from blood, collected about 14 days before vaccination. The CDR3 DNA follows: TGTGCCAGCAGTGCCGAGGGGGGGTCGTCCTACGAGCAGTACTTC. It translates to CASSAEGGSSYEQYF.